This TCR beta chain derives from a study of shared clonotypes between healthy human individuals. The wider study: The plates for each donor numbered three CD4 naive, three CD4 memory, two CD8 naive and one CD8 memory.

Assay used: immunoSEQ multiplex PCR; TCRdb lists only in-frame clones, some missing. Counted here are about 330,000 clones, approximately 79% occurring once; the ten biggest clones make up about a tenth. This clone was seen a handful of times. Its matching antigen is unknown. The CD4+ fraction was divided into a CD45RA+ naive subset and a CD45RA-negative memory subset. Trimming removed 9 bases from V and 4 bases from J, with 12 bases in between. The germline V gene has CDR1 ENHRY and CDR2 SYGVKD. The CDR3 contains 12 residues. Study findings and constraints: Among non-shared clonotypes, generation probabilities were lower than among those shared by all four donors. How much donors shared clonotypes was expected to be affected by sequencing depth.

V gene TRBV10-3 combines with J gene TRBJ1-2; D possibly corresponds to TRBD1 (6 bases). Source material: memory CD4+ T cells sorted from blood. This sample's subset: CD45RA-negative fraction. The source of this sequence is a man aged 30-40 years in good health. The CDR3 DNA follows: TGTGCCATTGAACAGGGATCCTATGGCTACACCTTC. Protein: CAIEQGSYGYTF.